This T cell receptor beta chain was sequenced during a study of cytomegalovirus exposure and HLA in healthy donors. Study results and limitations: As a later analysis showed, a missense DCLRE1C variant was linked to trimming of TCR beta V- and J-genes.

PCR employed 60 Vbeta and 13 Jbeta primers. Sequenced by immunoSEQ multiplex PCR; TCRdb stores in-frame clones only, minus some. The sample lists about 220,000 clones; 65% to 75% were seen once. Germline CDR1 is SGHAT and CDR2 is FQNNGV. CDR3 length equals 15 residues. V lost 0 bases to trimming and J lost 2 bases, with 11 bases between them. Of note for this clone: Its matching antigen is unknown.

The specimen sequenced was PBMCs. The origin of this receptor is a woman aged 25 to 39 in good health and CMV-seronegative. The V and J genes are TRBV11-2 and TRBJ2-7, with a possible D match to TRBD2 (5 bases). The CDR3 protein is CASSLDASFPYEQYF. The CDR3 region has the DNA TGTGCCAGCAGCTTAGACGCTAGCTTTCCCTACGAGCAGTACTTC.